These 8 T cell receptor beta chains originate from one sample sequenced in a study of blood T cell repertoires in COVID-19. This table comes from immunoSEQ multiplex PCR, and its TCRdb copy is limited to in-frame clones, with some not included. Seen here are 390,000 or so clones, 75% to 90% observed once, and the top ten hold roughly 1.4%. The sample consisted of peripheral blood. These receptors all stem from a woman aged 30 to 39 with active or convalescent COVID-19.

The rearrangement uses TRBV7-6 and TRBJ1-1; 7 nucleotides match TRBD1. J gave up 3 bases and V 1 base, and 11 bases lay outside the gene matches. This CDR3 has 17 amino acids. From germline, CDR1 is SGHVS and CDR2 FNYEAQ. The CDR3 coding sequence is TGTGCCAGCAGCTTAGTCAGAGGGGGCGACGGGGACACTGAAGCTTTCTTT. Its translation is CASSLVRGGDGDTEAFF.

The chain has TRBV6-6 and TRBJ2-6, with D possibly TRBD1 on 6 matching bases. The CDR3 sequence is 18 residues long. Trimming took off 6 bases at V and 3 bases at J, with 21 bases between the two ends. Germline V gene lookup returns CDR1 MNHNY and CDR2 SVGAGI (reference sequence). CDR3 nucleotide sequence: TGTGCCAGCAGCCGACACCTCACAGGGCCTGATGGGGCCAACGTCCTGACTTTC. It specifies CASSRHLTGPDGANVLTF.

The chain is built from TRBV5-4 and TRBJ2-7, with D maybe TRBD2 (5 bases). Trimming pared 5 bases from V and 4 bases from J, leaving 19 bases between. The CDR3 runs to 15 residues. Germline CDR1 and CDR2: SGHNT and YYREEE (reference sequence). The CDR3 nucleotides read TGTGCCAGCAGGATTCGGGGAAGCGCGACTTACGAGCAGTACTTC. Protein product: CASRIRGSATYEQYF.

CDR3 sequence: CASSTRDRGPWEAFF. As DNA, the CDR3 is TGTGCCAGCAGTACCCGGGACAGGGGGCCGTGGGAAGCTTTCTTT. The chain employs TRBV6-2 or TRBV6-3 and TRBJ1-1, with 12 nucleotides matching TRBD1. The CDR3 runs to 15 residues. V trimming: 5 bases; J trimming: 8 bases; junction bases outside the gene matches: 9. Per germline, CDR1 MNHEY and CDR2 SVGEGT.

The chain couples TRBV29-1 to TRBJ2-1; weak D call: TRBD1 (6 bases). Germline V gene data show CDR1 as SQVTM and CDR2 as ANQGSEA. V dropped 7 bases and J dropped 5 bases, with 27 bases sitting between them. The CDR3 sequence is 17 residues long. Written as DNA, the CDR3 is TGCAGCGCTGGAATATACCCCACAGGGTTAGGAAACAATGAGCAGTTCTTC. Translated, it gives CSAGIYPTGLGNNEQFF.

The chain is built from TRBV2 and TRBJ1-2; no clear D. The CDR3 has 11 residues. Germline CDR1 and CDR2: SNHLY and FYNNEI. The ends were cut back, 2 bases at V and 7 bases at J, with 5 bases in the middle. The CDR3 nucleotides read TGTGCCAGCAGTGAAAAGCTTGGCTACACCTTC. Translation gives CASSEKLGYTF.

In this sample, this clone turned up a few times. The chain recombines TRBV25-1 with TRBJ1-1; D is unclear. The CDR3 totals 15 residues. With 4 bases removed from V and 3 bases from J, the gap between germline ends came to 15 bases. Germline loops: CDR1 MGHDK, CDR2 SYGVNS. The CDR3 coding sequence is TGTGCCAGCAGTGGGGCCCCCCGGGGATACACTGAAGCTTTCTTT. Protein product: CASSGAPRGYTEAFF.

The chain employs TRBV11-2 and TRBJ2-7; 10 nucleotides match TRBD2. This CDR3 region has 15 residues. Trimming at V came to 2 bases and at J to 4 bases, leaving 5 bases not matched to a gene. Looked up from germline, CDR1 is SGHAT and CDR2 is FQNNGV. CDR3 in amino acids: CASSLSLAGVYEQYF. DNA of the CDR3: TGTGCCAGCAGCTTAAGCCTAGCGGGAGTGTACGAGCAGTACTTC.